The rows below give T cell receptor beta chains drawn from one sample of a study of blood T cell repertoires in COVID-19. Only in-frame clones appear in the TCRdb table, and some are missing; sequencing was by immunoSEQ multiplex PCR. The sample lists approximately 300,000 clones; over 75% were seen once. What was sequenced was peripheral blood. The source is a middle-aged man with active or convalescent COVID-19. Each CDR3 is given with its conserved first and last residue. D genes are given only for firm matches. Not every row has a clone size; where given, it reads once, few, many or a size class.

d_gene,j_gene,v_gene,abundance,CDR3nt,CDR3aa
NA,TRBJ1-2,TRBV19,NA,TGTGCCAGTAGTATTGTGGGGCTGTTTAACTATGGCTACACCTTC,CASSIVGLFNYGYTF
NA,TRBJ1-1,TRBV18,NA,TGTGCCAGCTCACCACGACTTTCTGAAGCTTTCTTT,CASSPRLSEAFF
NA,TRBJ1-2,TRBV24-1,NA,TGTGCCACCAGTGATTCAGGGACTCAGAACTATGGCTACACCTTC,CATSDSGTQNYGYTF
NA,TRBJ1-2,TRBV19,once,TGTGCCAGTAGTAGCGGGGCTTCGGTCAACCCTAACTATGGCTACACCTTC,CASSSGASVNPNYGYTF
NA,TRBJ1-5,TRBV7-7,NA,TGTGCCAGCACCGTCGAGAGTCATCAGCCCCAGCATTTT,CASTVESHQPQHF
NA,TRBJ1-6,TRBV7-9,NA,TGTGCCAGCACCAAAGCAGGGATAGGGGATTCACCCCTCCACTTT,CASTKAGIGDSPLHF
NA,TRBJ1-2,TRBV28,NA,TGTGCCACCGAAACTCCCCCTCGAGGCTACACCTTC,CATETPPRGYTF
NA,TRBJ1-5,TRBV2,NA,TGTGCCAGCAGTTGGCTCAACGATCAGCCCCAGCATTTT,CASSWLNDQPQHF
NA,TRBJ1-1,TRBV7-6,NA,TGTGCCAGCAGCTTCTCCGAGGGAGGGGGCACTGAAGCTTTCTTT,CASSFSEGGGTEAFF
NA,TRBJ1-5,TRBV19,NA,TGTGCCAGTAGTATAACCGGGAGCCGCAATCAGCCCCAGCATTTT,CASSITGSRNQPQHF
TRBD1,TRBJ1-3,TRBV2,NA,TGTGCCAGCAGTGTTCCACTAGGGACAGCTGGAAACACCATATATTTT,CASSVPLGTAGNTIYF
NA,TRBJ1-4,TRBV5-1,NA,TGCGCCAGCAGCTTGGGGGCGGAGGGTGAAAAACTGTTTTTT,CASSLGAEGEKLFF
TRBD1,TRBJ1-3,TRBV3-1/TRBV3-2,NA,TGTGCCAGCAGCCATGGACAGGGTGGAAACACCATATATTTT,CASSHGQGGNTIYF
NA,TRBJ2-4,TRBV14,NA,TGTGCCAGCAGCCAAGATCAGACTACTCAACGGTACTTC,CASSQDQTTQRYF
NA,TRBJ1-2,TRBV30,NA,TGTGCCTGCGACAGAAACTATGGCTACACCTTC,CACDRNYGYTF
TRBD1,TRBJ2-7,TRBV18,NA,TGTGCCAGCTCACCTGGCGGGACAGGGGGTATTTACGAGCAGTACTTC,CASSPGGTGGIYEQYF
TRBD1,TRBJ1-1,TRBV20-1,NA,TGCAGTGCTAGTCGGGGACAGCCCACGAACACTGAAGCTTTCTTT,CSASRGQPTNTEAFF
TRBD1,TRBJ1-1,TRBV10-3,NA,TGTGCCATCAGGAAGGGGGCGGGAGGAACCGCTGAAGCTTTCTTT,CAIRKGAGGTAEAFF
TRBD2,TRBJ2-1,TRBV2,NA,TGTGCCAGCAGTCATGGGACTAGCGGGATCTATAATGAGCAGTTCTTC,CASSHGTSGIYNEQFF
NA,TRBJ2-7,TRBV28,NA,TGTGCCAGCAGTTTTATGTTGCAGGGTACCAACGAGCAGTACTTC,CASSFMLQGTNEQYF
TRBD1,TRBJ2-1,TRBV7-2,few,TGTGCCAGCAGCTTAGAATCAGGGGGCAATGAGCAGTTCTTC,CASSLESGGNEQFF
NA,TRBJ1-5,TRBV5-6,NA,TGTGCCAGCAGCTTGTGGCAGGGGAATCAGCCCCAGCATTTT,CASSLWQGNQPQHF
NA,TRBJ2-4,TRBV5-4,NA,TGTGCCAGCAGCTTGGGAGGGGGTAAGACGGGCAACATTCAGTACTTC,CASSLGGGKTGNIQYF
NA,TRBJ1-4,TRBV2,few,TGTGCCAGCAGTGAAACGGACCCCGGGGATGAAAAACTGTTTTTT,CASSETDPGDEKLFF
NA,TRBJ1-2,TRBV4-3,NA,TGCGCCAGCAGCCAAGATCCCCAACAGGGACGCGGCTACACCTTC,CASSQDPQQGRGYTF
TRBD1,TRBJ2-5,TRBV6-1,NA,TGTGCCAGCAGTGAAATGAGGACAGGGACAGAGACCCAGTACTTC,CASSEMRTGTETQYF
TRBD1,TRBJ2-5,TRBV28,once,TGTGCCAGCAGTTCACCCCTTCGACCTGGGACAGGGGGCATAGTGGCCCAGTACTTC,CASSSPLRPGTGGIVAQYF
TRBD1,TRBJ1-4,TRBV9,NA,TGTGCCAGCAGCGTGTCAGGGACAGAAAGAAAACTGTTTTTT,CASSVSGTERKLFF
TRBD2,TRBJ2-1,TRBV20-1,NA,TGCAGTGCTAGTCGTCGGTTTAGCGGGAGATGGCCCTACAATGAGCAGTTCTTC,CSASRRFSGRWPYNEQFF
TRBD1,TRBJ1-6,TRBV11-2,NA,TGTGCCAGCAGCTCCTGGACAGGGGGGTCCTATAATTCACCCCTCCACTTT,CASSSWTGGSYNSPLHF
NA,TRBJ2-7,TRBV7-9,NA,TGTGCCAGCAGCTCAAGCGTATACGAGCAGTACTTC,CASSSSVYEQYF
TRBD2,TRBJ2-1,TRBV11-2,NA,TGTGCCAGCAGCCAAACTAGCGGGGGGGTTCAATACAATGAGCAGTTCTTC,CASSQTSGGVQYNEQFF
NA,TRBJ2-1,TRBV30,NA,TGTGCCTGGGCGAACAGGGTCTTTGAGCAGTTCTTC,CAWANRVFEQFF
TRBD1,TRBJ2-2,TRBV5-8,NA,TGTGCCAGCACCTCAGGGACAGGAGGGTTAAGAACTGGGGAGCTGTTTTTT,CASTSGTGGLRTGELFF
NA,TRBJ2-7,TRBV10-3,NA,TGTGCCATCAGTGGTTCGGGGCAGGGGACCTACGAGCAGTACTTC,CAISGSGQGTYEQYF
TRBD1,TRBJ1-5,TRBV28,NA,TGTGCCAGCAGTTCGACAGGGTATGTGGGCCAGCCCCAGCATTTT,CASSSTGYVGQPQHF
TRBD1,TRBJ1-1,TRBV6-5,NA,TGTGCCAGCAGTTACAGGGACAGGGGGAACACTGAAGCTTTCTTT,CASSYRDRGNTEAFF
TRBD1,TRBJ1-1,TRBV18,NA,TGTGCCAGCTCACCTGGACAGGATGAAGCTTTCTTT,CASSPGQDEAFF
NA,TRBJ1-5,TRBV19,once,TGTGCCAGTAGTAACCGGGGTAGCAATCAGCCCCAGCATTTT,CASSNRGSNQPQHF
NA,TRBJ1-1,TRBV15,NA,TGTGCCACCAGCAGGGAAGGACAGCAGCTAGAAGCTTTCTTT,CATSREGQQLEAFF
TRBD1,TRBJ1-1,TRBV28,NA,TGTGCCAGCAGCCGCCAGGGGGTTGAAGCTTTCTTT,CASSRQGVEAFF
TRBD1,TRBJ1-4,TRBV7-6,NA,TGTGCCAGCAGCGTTGGACAGGGTGGAGGGGAAAAACTGTTTTTT,CASSVGQGGGEKLFF
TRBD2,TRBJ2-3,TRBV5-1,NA,TGCGCCAGCAGCTCCCGACTAGCGGGGGGAACAGATACGCAGTATTTT,CASSSRLAGGTDTQYF
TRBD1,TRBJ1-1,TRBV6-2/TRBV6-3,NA,TGTGCCAGCAGTTTCTCCGATCCGGACAGGGGAGCTTTCTTT,CASSFSDPDRGAFF
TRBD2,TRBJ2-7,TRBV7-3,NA,TGTGCCAGCAGCTTAAGTTCGGCGCGGGGGGTCGGCGAGCAGTACTTC,CASSLSSARGVGEQYF
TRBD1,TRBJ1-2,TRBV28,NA,TGTGCCAGCAGTGGTAACAGGGGAAGGGACGGCTACACCTTC,CASSGNRGRDGYTF
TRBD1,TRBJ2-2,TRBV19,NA,TGTGCCAGTAGTTTTCACCCCGGGACAGCTAACACCGGGGAGCTGTTTTTT,CASSFHPGTANTGELFF
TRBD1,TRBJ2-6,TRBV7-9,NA,TGTGCCATCCCCACCGGGACAGCCCGCTCTGGGGCCAACGTCCTGACTTTC,CAIPTGTARSGANVLTF